The source of this T cell receptor (beta chain) is a study of T cell responses to AZD1222 COVID-19 vaccine. Across the whole study: Second-dose intervals near 4 or 12 weeks were combined. Study-wide results and caveats: Donors were largely white British and mainly female; clonal diversity was possibly underestimated. Repertoire sampling occurred only after the peak T cell response.

Sequenced by immunoSEQ multiplex PCR; TCRdb stores in-frame clones only, minus some. The profile shows roughly 70,000 clones, roughly 84% of them singletons. The CDR3 spans 15 residues. V was clipped by 2 bases and J by 0 bases; unmatched bases: 1. From germline, CDR1 is MNHEY and CDR2 SMNVEV (reference sequence). This clone was recorded once. The target antigen is unknown. The chain recombines TRBV27 with TRBJ2-1; 7 positions agree with TRBD2. This sequence originates from an adult in good health. Material: peripheral blood, obtained on day 0 of AZD1222 vaccination. Here the CDR3 DNA reads TGTGCCAGCAGTTTAGCGGGAGCCTCCTACAATGAGCAGTTCTTC. Translated, it gives CASSLAGASYNEQFF.